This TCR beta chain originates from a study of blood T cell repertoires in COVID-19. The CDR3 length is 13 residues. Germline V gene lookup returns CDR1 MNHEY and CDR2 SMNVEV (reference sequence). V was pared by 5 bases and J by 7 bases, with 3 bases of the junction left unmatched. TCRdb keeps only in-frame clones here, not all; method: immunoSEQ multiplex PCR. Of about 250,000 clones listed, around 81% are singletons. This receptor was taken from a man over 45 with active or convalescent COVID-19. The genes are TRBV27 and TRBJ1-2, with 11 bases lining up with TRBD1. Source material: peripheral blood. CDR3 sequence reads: CASSLGQGGGYTF. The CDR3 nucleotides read TGTGCCAGCAGTCTGGGACAGGGGGGTGGCTACACCTTC.